The rows below give T cell receptor beta chains drawn from one sample of a study of CD8+ T cells in alopecia areata. Sequencing was performed with immunoSEQ multiplex PCR; in TCRdb, only in-frame clones are kept and a portion is missing. The sample consists of 11,000 or so clones, approximately 60% of them appearing once. The sample comprised skin. The receptors here all came from a human donor with alopecia areata. Each CDR3 is given with its conserved first and last residue. D genes are given only for firm matches. Part of the rows lack a size; the others show once, few, many or a class for expanded clones.

clone size | J gene | D gene | V gene | CDR3 DNA | CDR3 protein
. | TRBJ2-7 | . | TRBV30 | TGTGCCTGGAGTGTACAAAGGGGTTGGGGCTACGAGCAGTACTTC | CAWSVQRGWGYEQYF
medium-sized | TRBJ2-5 | TRBD2 | TRBV29-1 | TGCAGCGTTCTAACTAGCGGGGCGCAAGAGACCCAGTACTTC | CSVLTSGAQETQYF
few | TRBJ1-5 | . | TRBV18 | TGTGCCAGCTCACCCGACAGGAATAGCAATCAGCCCCAGCATTTT | CASSPDRNSNQPQHF
. | TRBJ2-7 | . | TRBV18 | TGTGCCAGCTCTGGGACGGCTTCAACCTACGAGCAGTACTTC | CASSGTASTYEQYF
. | TRBJ2-7 | TRBD2 | TRBV4-2 | TGTGCCAGCAGCCTAGGACTAGCGGGAGAAATCTACGAGCAGTACTTC | CASSLGLAGEIYEQYF
few | TRBJ2-3 | TRBD2 | TRBV7-2 | TGTGCCAGCAGCTTACTAGCGGTCACAGATACGCAGTATTTT | CASSLLAVTDTQYF
. | TRBJ1-2 | TRBD1 | TRBV5-1 | TGCGCCAGCAGCTTGGTAGTGACAGGGGACCTCTACTATGGCTACACCTTC | CASSLVVTGDLYYGYTF
. | TRBJ1-4 | . | TRBV19 | TGTGCCAGTAGTCCTTGGGGCCCACCCCGAGAAAAACTGTTTTTT | CASSPWGPPREKLFF
. | TRBJ1-2 | . | TRBV7-2 | TGTGCCAGCAGTACTGTGGGAGACTTGCACGGCTACACCTTC | CASSTVGDLHGYTF
. | TRBJ1-1 | . | TRBV9 | TGTGCCAGCAGCGTTGACGTCGGGGACACTGAAGCTTTCTTT | CASSVDVGDTEAFF
. | TRBJ2-7 | TRBD1 | TRBV10-2 | TGCGCCAGCAGAGGGACAGGGAGCAACGAGCAGTACTTC | CASRGTGSNEQYF
. | TRBJ2-3 | TRBD1 | TRBV19 | TGTGCCAGTAGTAAGACAGGGGAGTACACAGATACGCAGTATTTT | CASSKTGEYTDTQYF
. | TRBJ2-3 | TRBD2 | TRBV7-9 | TGTGCCAGCAGCTTGATACTAGCGGGGGGCACAGATACGCAGTATTTT | CASSLILAGGTDTQYF
. | TRBJ1-3 | . | TRBV7-2 | TGTGCCAGCAGCTTAGGAGGAGGGTCTGGAAACACCATATATTTT | CASSLGGGSGNTIYF
. | TRBJ1-3 | . | TRBV15 | TGTGCCACCAGCAGACCCGGGGCGCGCGGAAACACCATATATTTT | CATSRPGARGNTIYF
. | TRBJ2-2 | . | TRBV6-6 | TGTGCCAGCACCCCTAGGCACGGGGACACCGGGGAGCTGTTTTTT | CASTPRHGDTGELFF
few | TRBJ2-3 | TRBD2 | TRBV7-2 | TGTGCCAGCAGCTTAGGAGCGGGGATTAACACAGATACGCAGTATTTT | CASSLGAGINTDTQYF
. | TRBJ2-7 | . | TRBV14 | TGTGCCAGCAGCCAAGATGGGGGCTATTCCTACGAGCAGTACTTC | CASSQDGGYSYEQYF
. | TRBJ2-5 | . | TRBV30 | TGTGCCTGGAGTCTCCAAGAGACCCAGTACTTC | CAWSLQETQYF
. | TRBJ1-5 | . | TRBV14 | TGTGCCAGCAGCCAAGATTGGGGGGGGCCCCAGCATTTT | CASSQDWGGPQHF
. | TRBJ2-3 | TRBD2 | TRBV29-1 | TGCAGCGTCCCCAGCGGGGCATCCCTTATCACCACAGATACGCAGTATTTT | CSVPSGASLITTDTQYF
. | TRBJ2-1 | . | TRBV27 | TGTGCCAGCAGTTTCAACCGTAACAATGAGCAGTTCTTC | CASSFNRNNEQFF
. | TRBJ1-6 | TRBD1 | TRBV6-6 | TGTGCCAGCAGACCCGGACAGGTTTATAATTCACCCCTCCACTTT | CASRPGQVYNSPLHF
. | TRBJ1-3 | . | TRBV29-1 | TGCAGCGTTGAAGACCCCCTCTCTGGAAACACCATATATTTT | CSVEDPLSGNTIYF
few | TRBJ2-2 | . | TRBV9 | TGTGCCAGCAGCTCTCCCCAGGGGCGAAATACCGGGGAGCTGTTTTTT | CASSSPQGRNTGELFF
. | TRBJ2-3 | . | TRBV9 | TGTGCCAGCAGCGTAAGGCCAGCTTCCACAGATACGCAGTATTTT | CASSVRPASTDTQYF
. | TRBJ2-3 | TRBD2 | TRBV7-8 | TGTGCCAGCAGGGTAGCGGGTAGCACAGATACGCAGTATTTT | CASRVAGSTDTQYF
. | TRBJ1-3 | TRBD1 | TRBV4-2 | TGTGCCAGCAGCCAAAACAGGGACAGGGGATATGGAAACACCATATATTTT | CASSQNRDRGYGNTIYF
. | TRBJ1-5 | . | TRBV27 | TGTGCCAGCAGCGGTAGCAATCAGCCCCAGCATTTT | CASSGSNQPQHF
. | TRBJ1-6 | . | TRBV6-6 | TGTGCCGCTCGGGTAGGGGATTCACCCCTCCACTTT | CAARVGDSPLHF
few | TRBJ1-2 | TRBD1 | TRBV6-5 | TGTGCCAGCACCTCAGGGGGTAAACGCTACACCTTC | CASTSGGKRYTF
. | TRBJ1-2 | . | TRBV11-2 | TGTGCCAGCAGCTTAGACTACAGATCTGGCTACACCTTC | CASSLDYRSGYTF
. | TRBJ1-1 | . | TRBV5-1 | TGCGCCAGCAGTGTGGACCTTGGGCACCGCGAAGCTTTCTTT | CASSVDLGHREAFF
few | TRBJ1-3 | TRBD1 | TRBV18 | TGTGCCAGCTCACCTCCCGGGACAGGGGCTGGAAACACCATATATTTT | CASSPPGTGAGNTIYF
. | TRBJ2-7 | . | TRBV6-5 | TGTGCCAGCAGAAATGATTTGGCCCCCTACGAGCAGTACTTC | CASRNDLAPYEQYF
. | TRBJ2-7 | . | TRBV6-5 | TGTGCCAGCACCCCCCTTGGACAGCACGAGCAGTACTTC | CASTPLGQHEQYF
. | TRBJ1-1 | TRBD1 | TRBV7-6 | TGTGCCAGCAGCACCAGACAGGGGCCGCGCCTGAACACTGAAGCTTTCTTT | CASSTRQGPRLNTEAFF
. | TRBJ2-7 | . | TRBV11-2 | TGTGCCAGCAGGTCCTTGGAGGGCGAGCAGTACTTC | CASRSLEGEQYF
. | TRBJ1-2 | . | TRBV4-3 | TGCGCCAGCAGCTCGGGTGGCGGATTCGATGGCTACACCTTC | CASSSGGGFDGYTF
few | TRBJ1-3 | . | TRBV7-8 | TGTGCCACTTCGGGGGAGGGTGTAAGGAGCTCTGGAAACACCATATATTTT | CATSGEGVRSSGNTIYF
. | TRBJ1-5 | TRBD1 | TRBV28 | TGTGCCAGCACCTGGGACAGCCATAGCAATCAGCCCCAGCATTTT | CASTWDSHSNQPQHF
. | TRBJ2-7 | . | TRBV9 | TGTGCCAGCAGCGTAGGAGAACTTCTAGCCACCTACGAGCAGTACTTC | CASSVGELLATYEQYF
. | TRBJ2-7 | . | TRBV28 | TGTGCCAGCAGCCGACGACTTATAACAGGGCCCGAGCAGTACTTC | CASSRRLITGPEQYF
few | TRBJ1-1 | . | TRBV18 | TGTGCCAGCTCACCCTACAACACTGAAGCTTTCTTT | CASSPYNTEAFF
. | TRBJ1-5 | TRBD1 | TRBV6-6 | TGTGCCAGCAGTAAAGGGACAGGGGGCGCGGTTCAGCCCCAGCATTTT | CASSKGTGGAVQPQHF
. | TRBJ2-2 | TRBD2 | TRBV5-1 | TGCGCCAGCAGCGGGACACAGGGGGAAGGTAGCGGGAGGATTAACACCGGGGAGCTGTTTTTT | CASSGTQGEGSGRINTGELFF
. | TRBJ2-5 | TRBD1 | TRBV2 | TGTGCCAGCAGACGGGGACAGGGTCAGTACTTC | CASRRGQGQYF
. | TRBJ2-2 | TRBD2 | TRBV15 | TGTGCCACGCAGGGACTAGGGTACACCGGGGAGCTGTTTTTT | CATQGLGYTGELFF
few | TRBJ1-2 | . | TRBV7-2 | TGTGCCAGCAGCTTGGCCCCCCGGGGCGCAGGGAGGGATGGCTACACCTTC | CASSLAPRGAGRDGYTF
. | TRBJ2-1 | . | TRBV10-1 | TGCGCCAGCAGTGAGGACCCTGGGTTTTACAATGAGCAGTTCTTC | CASSEDPGFYNEQFF
. | TRBJ1-2 | TRBD1 | TRBV4-2 | TGTGCCAGCAGCCTAAGGACAGGGGAGAACTATGGCTACACCTTC | CASSLRTGENYGYTF
few | TRBJ2-7 | . | TRBV28 | TGTGCCAGCACTTCAGGGCCCAGGAGCTCCTACGAGCAGTACTTC | CASTSGPRSSYEQYF